The 7 T cell receptor beta chains given below trace back to one sample, sequenced in a study of monozygotic twins with inflammatory bowel disease. TCRdb reanalyzed the 5' RACE reads, giving one entry per CDR3 protein sequence and no DNA. The sample includes 200,000 to 250,000 distinct CDR3 sequences. Specimen: blood. The origin of the receptors is a human donor with ulcerative colitis or Crohn's disease, or a healthy co-twin of an affected twin (not recorded which).

The chain recombines TRBV6-1 with TRBJ2-2. Germline V gene sequence: CDR1 MNHNS, CDR2 SASEGT. This CDR3 has 15 residues. CDR3 residues: CASSKGRINTGELFF.

The chain joins TRBV12-3 or TRBV12-4 to TRBJ1-1. The CDR3 spans 14 residues. CDR3 protein: CASSLPLANTEAFF.

This sequence joins TRBV20-1 and TRBJ2-7; the D call from TCRdb, TRBD2, cannot be confirmed without DNA. The germline gives CDR1 DFQATT, CDR2 SNEGSKA (reference sequence). The CDR3 sequence is 16 residues long. CDR3 sequence reads: CSATPGLAGSSYEQYF.

The chain employs TRBV28 and TRBJ1-5. Germline V gene data show CDR1 as MDHEN and CDR2 as SYDVKM. CDR3 size: 16 residues. This chain's CDR3 is CASSPSSEGTKRPQHF.

The V call is TRBV5-1, the J call TRBJ2-1; TCRdb lists TRBD2, though no DNA is available to test this call. The CDR3 extends over 14 amino acids. Germline loops: CDR1 SGHRS, CDR2 YFSETQ. This CDR3 is CASSQAEAGDEQFF.

The CDR3 here is CASSSDLYNEQFF. The V and J genes are TRBV7-2 and TRBJ2-1. Germline CDR1 reads SGHTA; CDR2 reads FQGNSA. The CDR3 runs 13 residues.

The V call is TRBV20-1, the J call TRBJ2-5. This CDR3 has 14 amino acids. Germline CDR1 and CDR2: DFQATT and SNEGSKA (reference sequence). This chain's CDR3 is CSARDFAEEETQYF.